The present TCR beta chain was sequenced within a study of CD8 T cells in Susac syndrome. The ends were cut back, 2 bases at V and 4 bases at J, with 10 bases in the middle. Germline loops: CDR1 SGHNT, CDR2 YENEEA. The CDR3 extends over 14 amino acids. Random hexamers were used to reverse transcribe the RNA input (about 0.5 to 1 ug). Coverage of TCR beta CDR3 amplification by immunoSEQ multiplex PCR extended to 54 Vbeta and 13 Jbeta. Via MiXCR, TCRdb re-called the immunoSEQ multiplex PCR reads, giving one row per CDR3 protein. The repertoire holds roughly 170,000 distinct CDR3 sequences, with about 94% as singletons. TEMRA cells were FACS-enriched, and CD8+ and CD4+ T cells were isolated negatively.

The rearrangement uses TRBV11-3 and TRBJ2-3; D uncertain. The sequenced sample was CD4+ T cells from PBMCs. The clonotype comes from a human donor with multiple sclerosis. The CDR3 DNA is TGTGCCAGCAGCTTATTCAGAAGCGCAGATACGCAGTATTTT. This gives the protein CASSLFRSADTQYF.